Listed below are T cell receptor beta chains from one sample, sequenced in a study of blood T cells in healthy people across ages. TCRdb passed the 5' RACE reads through MiXCR, listing each CDR3 protein once. The sample records some 800,000 distinct CDR3 sequences, just under 25% being singletons. The same sample was also used in a study of T cells of mothers and their children.

The sequencing input was blood. The receptors come from a boy under 18 in good health. Each CDR3 is given without its conserved first and last residue.

>TRBJ2-7|TRBV29-1
SVERTGHEQY
>TRBJ2-2|TRBV29-1
SVTRPDTGELF
>TRBJ1-1|TRBV18
ASSPSENTEAS
>TRBJ2-2|TRBV29-1
SVDRGGTGELF
>TRBJ2-1|TRBV5-1
ASSLITGGLEQF
>TRBJ2-5|TRBV4-3
ASSQDGEGIETQY
>TRBJ2-7|TRBV6-1
ASSDGMVGLREQY
>TRBJ1-5|TRBV28
ASSATGLFAGQPQH
>TRBJ2-5|TRBV28
ASRGTWEGETQY
>TRBJ1-2|TRBV15
ATSRKGDYGYT
>TRBJ2-5|TRBV11-2
ASSSTKGRQETQY
>TRBJ2-3|TRBV14
ASSQEDRPDTQY
>TRBJ2-1|TRBV3-1
ASSQGYLAGPHEQF
>TRBJ2-5|TRBV4-3
ASSQDGGLETQY
>TRBJ2-7|TRBV4-2
ASSQDYGLAGADEQY
>TRBJ1-1|TRBV7-9
ASSLEPGLPNTEAF
>TRBJ2-3|TRBV7-8
ASSPTAGVITDTQY
>TRBJ1-2|TRBV29-1
SVVYDGYT
>TRBJ2-3|TRBV20-1
SAPRALPADTQY
>TRBJ2-4|TRBV7-9
ASSFEGTNIQY
>TRBJ2-5|TRBV27
AGSRTSGGGETQY
>TRBJ1-2|TRBV4-1
ASSPGFGDRGGYGYT
>TRBJ1-5|TRBV4-3
ASSQEAGGNQPQH
>TRBJ2-1|TRBV29-1
SVVAGDPYNEQF
>TRBJ1-3|TRBV27
ASTPLGGNTIY
>NA|TRBV11-2
ASSLPWSDYNEQF
>TRBJ2-1|TRBV29-1
SAIGASGRPEQF
>TRBJ2-1|TRBV14
ASSQAGPGLVSYNEQF
>TRBJ2-1|TRBV7-2
ASLMDLSSYNEQF